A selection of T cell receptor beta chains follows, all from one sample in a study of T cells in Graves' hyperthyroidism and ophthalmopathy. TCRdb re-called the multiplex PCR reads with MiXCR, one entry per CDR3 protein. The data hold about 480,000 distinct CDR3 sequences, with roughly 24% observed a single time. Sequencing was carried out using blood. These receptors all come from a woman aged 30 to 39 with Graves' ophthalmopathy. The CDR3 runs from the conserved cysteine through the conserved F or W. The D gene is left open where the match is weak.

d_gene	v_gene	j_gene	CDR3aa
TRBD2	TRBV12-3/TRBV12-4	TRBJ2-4	CASSSTGGAKNIQYF
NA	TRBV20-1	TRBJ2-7	CSARGLEEFYEQYF
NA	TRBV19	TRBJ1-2	CASSIGYVYGYTF
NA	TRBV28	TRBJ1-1	CASSLGTGSTEAFF
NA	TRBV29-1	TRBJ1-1	CSVERGSPTEAFF
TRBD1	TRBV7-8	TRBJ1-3	CASTLTGRGHTIYF
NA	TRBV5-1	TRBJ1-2	CASSLEELSYGYTF
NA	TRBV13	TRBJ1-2	CASSPSVLRTASDLNYGYTF
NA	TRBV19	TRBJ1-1	CASSPGNLIPGVTEAFF
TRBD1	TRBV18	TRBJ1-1	CASSPMTGGSGTEAFF
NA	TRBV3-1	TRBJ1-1	CASSQLDGGWTEAFF
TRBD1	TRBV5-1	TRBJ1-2	CASRQTGTGIGYTF
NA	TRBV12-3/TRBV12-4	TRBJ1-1	CASSFAAEAFF
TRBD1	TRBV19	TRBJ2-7	CASSIGGQGYEQYF
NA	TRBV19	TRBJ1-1	CASSISLSLNTEAFF
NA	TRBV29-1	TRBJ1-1	CSERADGEAFF
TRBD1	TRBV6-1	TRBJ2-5	CASSEAGGQNPQYF